A single sample gave rise to the 20 T cell receptor beta chains below, sequenced in a study of shared clonotypes between healthy human individuals. The method was immunoSEQ multiplex PCR; TCRdb's version includes in-frame clones alone and lacks a portion of them. In the table there are around 480,000 clones, over 75% of which are singletons. The specimen was PBMCs. These receptors all stem from a woman in her thirties or forties in good health. Some clones in this sample may be carry-over from other donors' samples.

This clone was picked up one time. The chain couples TRBV10-3 to TRBJ2-3; D ambiguous. The CDR3 is made up of 16 amino acids. The V end lost 3 bases, the J end lost 0 bases, and 13 bases lay between the germline ends. The V gene's germline CDR1 is ENHRY and CDR2 SYGVKD. The CDR3, as DNA: TGTGCCATCAGTGACCATGGATCACCTAGCACAGATACGCAGTATTTT. Amino acid sequence: CAISDHGSPSTDTQYF.

The chain links TRBV18 to TRBJ2-3; 9 nucleotides match TRBD2. CDR1 is KGHSH and CDR2 is LQKENI in the germline V gene. V dropped 3 bases and J dropped 4; count of bases not matched to a gene: 14. This CDR3 is built from 18 residues. The CDR3 DNA is TGTGCCAGCTCACCCCCGACCCATAGCGGGAGTCAGGCAGATACGCAGTATTTT. Protein product: CASSPPTHSGSQADTQYF.

The chain couples TRBV5-1 to TRBJ2-5; 7 positions agree with TRBD2. Germline-derived CDR1 and CDR2 are SGHRS and YFSETQ. The CDR3 is 20 amino acids. V lost 0 bases and J lost 2; bases outside the gene matches: 19. The CDR3 loop reads CASSLGINTGLKRGQETQYF. CDR3 coding DNA: TGCGCCAGCAGCTTGGGGATAAATACAGGACTAAAGCGGGGACAAGAGACCCAGTACTTC.

V gene TRBV5-4 combines with J gene TRBJ2-5; possible D gene TRBD1, 6 bases. The CDR3 consists of 15 residues. Trimming pared 1 base from V and 5 bases from J, leaving 15 bases between. Per germline, CDR1 SGHNT and CDR2 YYREEE (reference sequence). Written as DNA, the CDR3 is TGTGCCAGCAGCTTGTCACAGGGCTTAGGGGAGACCCAGTACTTC. As protein: CASSLSQGLGETQYF.

This chain connects TRBV27 to TRBJ1-5, with unresolved D. Germline values: CDR1 MNHEY, CDR2 SMNVEV (reference sequence). Trimming pared 6 bases from V and 0 bases from J, leaving 9 bases between. The CDR3 has 14 residues. CDR3 in amino acids: CASRTLNSNQPQHF. CDR3 DNA: TGTGCCAGCAGGACCCTTAATAGCAATCAGCCCCAGCATTTT.

This chain joins TRBV29-1 and TRBJ2-7; D gene unclear. From germline, CDR1 is SQVTM and CDR2 ANQGSEA. Deletions cut 4 bases from V and 0 bases from J, with 10 bases between. The CDR3 totals 13 residues. This CDR3 is CSVAWSSSYEQYF. CDR3 in DNA: TGCAGCGTTGCGTGGTCGTCCTCCTACGAGCAGTACTTC.

The gene calls are TRBV7-8 and TRBJ2-7, with D uncertain. V gave up 5 bases and J gave up 6 bases, with 8 bases separating them. The germline V gene has CDR1 SGHVS and CDR2 FQNEAQ. This CDR3 has 11 residues. The CDR3 DNA reads as TGTGCCAGCAGCCAACTGACCGAGCAGTACTTC. As protein: CASSQLTEQYF.

The chain uses TRBV7-8 and TRBJ2-3; 14 bases agree with TRBD2. The length of the CDR3 is 18 residues. V dropped 5 bases and J dropped 0; count of bases not matched to a gene: 7. The germline gives CDR1 SGHVS, CDR2 FQNEAQ. CDR3 residues: CASSPRLAGGTSTDTQYF. CDR3 bases: TGTGCCAGCAGCCCCCGACTAGCGGGAGGGACTAGCACAGATACGCAGTATTTT.

The chain links TRBV15 to TRBJ2-1; the D gene is possibly TRBD2 (6 bases). The CDR3 is 14 residues long. Deletions cut 6 bases from V and 5 bases from J, with 14 bases between. The germline gives CDR1 LNHNV, CDR2 YYDKDF (reference sequence). The CDR3 DNA reads as TGTGCCACCAGTGGGACTGGCCTCCACAATGAGCAGTTCTTC. Translation gives CATSGTGLHNEQFF.

CDR3 in DNA: TGCGCCAGCAGCTTGGTGGAGACGAACACCGGGGAGCTGTTTTTT. Protein: CASSLVETNTGELFF. This rearrangement joins TRBV5-1 to TRBJ2-2; D unresolved. Trimming shortened V by 0 bases and J by 0 bases, and 6 bases separated the two germline ends. Germline values: CDR1 SGHRS, CDR2 YFSETQ. The CDR3 consists of 15 residues.

As for this clone: Germline is not matched at one junction end, which may reflect a read error. This chain connects TRBV7-7 to TRBJ2-3; TRBD2 is a possible D gene (6 bases). The CDR3 runs to 15 residues. Germline V gene data show CDR1 as SSHAT and CDR2 as FNYEAQ (reference sequence). CDR3 sequence (DNA): TGTGCTAGCAGCTTTGGGACTTCAAACACAGATACGCAGTATTTT. Protein product: CASSFGTSNTDTQYF.

V is TRBV28 and J is TRBJ1-2; 9 nucleotides line up with TRBD1. The CDR3 covers 14 residues. The J segment lost 5 bases and the V segment lost 5 bases, leaving 6 bases of the junction unmatched. Germline CDR1 and CDR2: MDHEN and SYDVKM. Written as DNA, the CDR3 is TGTGCCAGCAGTCCGGGGACAGGGAGTTATGGCTACACCTTC. This sequence encodes CASSPGTGSYGYTF.

V is TRBV11-3 and J is TRBJ2-1; D is undetermined. CDR1 is SGHNT and CDR2 is YENEEA in the germline V gene. The V gene lost 3 bases and the J gene lost 7 bases, with 10 bases spanning the gap. The CDR3 loop spans 13 amino acids. The CDR3, as DNA: TGTGCCAGCAGCTTGGCGCAGGTGAATGAGCAGTTCTTC. As protein: CASSLAQVNEQFF.

The chain recombines TRBV5-1 with TRBJ2-5, with a possible D match to TRBD1 (5 bases). V gave up 0 bases and J gave up 5 bases, with 11 bases separating them. CDR3 length: 14 residues. The V gene's germline CDR1 is SGHRS and CDR2 YFSETQ. The CDR3 nucleotides are TGCGCCAGCAGCTTGGGGGGCGCGTGGGAGACCCAGTACTTC. Its protein is CASSLGGAWETQYF.

The V call is TRBV19, the J call TRBJ2-1; D uncertain. Germline CDR1 is LNHDA and CDR2 is SQIVND (reference sequence). V was clipped by 5 bases and J by 3 bases, with 8 bases between them. The CDR3 runs to 13 residues. CDR3 in amino acids: CASSRTVYNEQFF. The CDR3 nucleotides read TGTGCCAGTAGTCGTACAGTCTACAATGAGCAGTTCTTC.

The chain combines TRBV28 with TRBJ2-7; D is ambiguous. With 7 bases removed from V and 0 bases from J, the gap between germline ends came to 10 bases. Germline V gene sequence: CDR1 MDHEN, CDR2 SYDVKM. The CDR3 is 13 amino acids. The CDR3 spells CASIGPSSYEQYF. The CDR3 DNA reads as TGTGCCAGCATTGGGCCGAGCTCCTACGAGCAGTACTTC.

This clone showed up just once. V usage is TRBV15 and J usage is TRBJ2-1; TRBD1 aligns across 9 bases. Germline lookup yields CDR1 LNHNV and CDR2 YYDKDF (reference sequence). This CDR3 has 13 residues. V lost 3 bases to trimming and J lost 15 bases; unmatched junction nucleotides: 9. This CDR3 is CATSRGTGKNLFF. In nucleotides, the CDR3 is TGTGCCACCAGCAGGGGGACAGGGAAAAATTTGTTCTTC.

This clone was detected a few times. This chain uses TRBV25-1 with TRBJ1-2; D perhaps matches TRBD1 (5 bases). Trimming left V 1 base short and J 2 bases short, with 8 bases between. The germline gives CDR1 MGHDK, CDR2 SYGVNS. This CDR3 has 14 amino acids. CDR3 in DNA: TGTGCCAGCAGTGAATGGGCAGGGAACTATGGCTACACCTTC. Translated, it gives CASSEWAGNYGYTF.

In this sample, this clone turned up once. The V gene is TRBV29-1, the J gene TRBJ1-1; weak D call: TRBD1 (5 bases). The CDR3 contains 17 residues. Germline assignment: CDR1 SQVTM and CDR2 ANQGSEA. V lost 7 bases and J lost 1, with 25 bases in between. This CDR3 reads CSALGARRVRGNTEAFF. CDR3 coding DNA: TGCAGCGCCCTAGGGGCCCGCCGGGTGAGAGGGAACACTGAAGCTTTCTTT.

The rearrangement links TRBV28 to TRBJ1-2, with D possibly TRBD1 on 6 matching bases. The germline V gene encodes CDR1 MDHEN and CDR2 SYDVKM. The V and J ends lost 6 bases and 6 bases respectively, with 11 bases between them. The CDR3 spans 12 residues. The CDR3 nucleotides read TGTGCCAGCAGGTGGGAGGGGGATGGCTACACCTTC. Encoded protein: CASRWEGDGYTF.